These 5 T cell receptor beta chains originate from one sample sequenced in a study of early T cells in non-severe SARS-CoV-2 infection. TCRdb recomputed calls from the 5' RACE reads with MiXCR, one row per CDR3 protein. The table includes about 64,000 distinct CDR3 sequences, roughly an eighth detected once. The sample consisted of whole blood, taken at baseline. Receptors were obtained from an adult who was a healthcare worker with PCR-confirmed SARS-CoV-2 infection or an uninfected control (not recorded which).

This chain uses TRBV11-2 with TRBJ1-4; unclear D gene. In germline, CDR1 is SGHAT, CDR2 FQNNGV. The CDR3 runs 17 residues. V lost 6 bases, J lost 3 bases, and 20 bases lay in between. Here the CDR3 DNA reads TGTGCCAGCAGTCTGGACGGGAGACCTTCCTCTAATGAAAAACTGTTTTTT. Translated, it gives CASSLDGRPSSNEKLFF. Together with reference TRBV11-2 and TRBJ1-4, the CDR3 gives the full variable domain: EAGVAQSPRYKIIEKRQSVAFWCNPISGHATLYWYQQILGQGPKLLIQFQNNGVVDDSQLPKDRFSAERLKGVDSTLKIQPAKLEDSAVYLCASSLDGRPSSNEKLFFGSGTQLSVL.

This clonotype was found a few times. The CDR3 sequence is CASSSSDWSDTQYF. Here the CDR3 DNA reads TGTGCCAGCAGTTCCTCGGACTGGTCAGATACGCAGTATTTT. This chain joins TRBV27 and TRBJ2-3; tentative D call: TRBD2 (5 bases). This CDR3 is built from 14 residues. The ends were cut back, 4 bases at V and 4 bases at J, with 12 bases in the middle. Germline loops: CDR1 MNHEY, CDR2 SMNVEV (reference sequence).

The chain carries TRBV6-5 and TRBJ1-1; tentatively, D is TRBD1 (5 bases). The CDR3 extends over 13 amino acids. V lost 0 bases to trimming and J lost 8 bases, with 10 bases between them. CDR1 is MNHEY and CDR2 is SVGAGI in the germline V gene. The CDR3 region is CASSYSRGAEAFF. The CDR3 DNA follows: TGTGCCAGCAGTTACTCGAGGGGCGCCGAAGCTTTCTTT.

This clonotype has a count of ten or more. The chain joins TRBV27 to TRBJ2-7, with D unresolved. This CDR3 is built from 13 residues. V was trimmed by 4 bases and J by 4 bases, leaving 11 bases between them. Germline CDR1 and CDR2: MNHEY and SMNVEV (reference sequence). The CDR3 here is CASSYGESYEQYF. For the CDR3, the DNA is TGTGCCAGCAGTTACGGAGAGTCTTACGAGCAGTACTTC.

This clonotype showed up many times. The CDR3 loop reads CASAPRGAGELFF. In DNA, the CDR3 is TGCGCCAGCGCCCCGCGGGGAGCCGGGGAGCTGTTTTTT. The V gene is TRBV4-3, the J gene TRBJ2-2, with D tentatively TRBD2 (6 bases). The CDR3 consists of 13 residues. Between the trimmed V and J ends, which lost 8 bases and 6 bases, there was a span of 13 bases. Germline-derived CDR1 and CDR2 are LGHNA and YSLEER.